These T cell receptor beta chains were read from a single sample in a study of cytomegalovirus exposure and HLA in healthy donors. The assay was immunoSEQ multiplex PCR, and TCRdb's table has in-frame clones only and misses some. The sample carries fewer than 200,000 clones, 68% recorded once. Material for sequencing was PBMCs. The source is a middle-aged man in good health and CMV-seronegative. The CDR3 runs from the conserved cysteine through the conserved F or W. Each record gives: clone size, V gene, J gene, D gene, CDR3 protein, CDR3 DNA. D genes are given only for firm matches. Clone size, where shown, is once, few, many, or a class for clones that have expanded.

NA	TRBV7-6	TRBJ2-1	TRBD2	CASSLGSGGANEQFF	TGTGCCAGCAGCTTAGGAAGCGGGGGGGCCAATGAGCAGTTCTTC
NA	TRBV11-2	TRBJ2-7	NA	CASSHTSKTDPYEQYF	TGTGCCAGCAGCCACACATCTAAGACAGACCCATACGAGCAGTACTTC
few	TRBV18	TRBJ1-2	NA	CASSPTADGNYGYTF	TGTGCCAGCTCCCCCACCGCAGACGGGAACTATGGCTACACCTTC
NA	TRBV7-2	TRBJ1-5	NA	CASSLGAQVYNQPQHF	TGTGCCAGCAGCCTGGGGGCTCAGGTTTACAATCAGCCCCAGCATTTT
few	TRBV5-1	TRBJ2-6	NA	CASSLENTGSFSGTNVLTF	TGCGCCAGCAGCTTGGAAAATACCGGGAGTTTTTCTGGGACCAACGTCCTGACTTTC
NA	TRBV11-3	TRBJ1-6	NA	CASRCEYYNSPLHF	TGTGCCAGCAGGTGTGAGTATTATAATTCACCCCTCCACTTT
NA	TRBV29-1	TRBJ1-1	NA	CSVDLFGGNEAFF	TGCAGCGTTGACCTTTTCGGGGGTAATGAAGCTTTCTTT
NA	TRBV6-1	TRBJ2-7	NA	CASRPGTSYEQYF	TGTGCCAGCAGGCCCGGGACATCTTACGAGCAGTACTTC
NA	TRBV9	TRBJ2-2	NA	CASSVGYLYGQNTGELFF	TGTGCCAGCAGCGTAGGATACCTGTACGGACAGAACACCGGGGAGCTGTTTTTT
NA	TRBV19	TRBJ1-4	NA	CASRQASRGEKLFF	TGTGCCAGTAGGCAGGCGTCAAGGGGTGAAAAACTGTTTTTT
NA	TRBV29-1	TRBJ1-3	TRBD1	CSVGQGKNGNTIYF	TGCAGCGTCGGACAGGGGAAAAATGGAAACACCATATATTTT
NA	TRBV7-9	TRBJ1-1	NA	CASSVQENTEAFF	TGTGCCAGCAGCGTACAGGAGAACACTGAAGCTTTCTTT
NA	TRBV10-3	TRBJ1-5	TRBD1	CAISTGQGEGQPQHF	TGTGCCATCAGTACCGGACAGGGCGAGGGACAGCCCCAGCATTTT
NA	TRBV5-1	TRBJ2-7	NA	CASSSSTRGSARKQYF	TGCGCCAGCAGCTCCTCGACCAGGGGTAGTGCTAGGAAGCAGTACTTC
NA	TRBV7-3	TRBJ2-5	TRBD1	CASSHDRGETQYF	TGTGCCAGCAGCCATGACAGGGGTGAGACCCAGTACTTC
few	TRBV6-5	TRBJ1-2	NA	CASSYGGKGYTF	TGTGCCAGCAGTTACGGCGGGAAGGGCTACACCTTC
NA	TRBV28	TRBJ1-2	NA	CASRQLDSSEYTF	TGTGCCAGCAGGCAGCTCGACAGCTCAGAATACACCTTC
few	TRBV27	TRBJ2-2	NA	CASRGLAWDTGELFF	TGTGCCAGCAGAGGTCTAGCGTGGGACACCGGGGAGCTGTTTTTT
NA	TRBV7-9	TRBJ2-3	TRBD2	CASSLSRGGSDTQYF	TGTGCCAGCAGCTTATCGCGGGGGGGCTCAGATACGCAGTATTTT
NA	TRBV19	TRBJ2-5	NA	CASSILGPQETQYF	TGTGCCAGTAGTATTCTAGGTCCCCAAGAGACCCAGTACTTC
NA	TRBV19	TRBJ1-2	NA	CASWGVGYTF	TGTGCCAGTTGGGGGGTTGGCTACACCTTC
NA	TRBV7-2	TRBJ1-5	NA	CASSAGGSNQPQHF	TGTGCCAGCAGCGCCGGGGGTAGCAATCAGCCCCAGCATTTT
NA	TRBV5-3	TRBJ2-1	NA	CARARRDHEQFF	TGTGCCAGAGCTCGGAGGGACCATGAGCAGTTCTTC
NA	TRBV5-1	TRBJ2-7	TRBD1	CASSRDGQVPSYEQYF	TGCGCCAGTTCTAGAGACGGACAGGTTCCCTCCTACGAGCAGTACTTC
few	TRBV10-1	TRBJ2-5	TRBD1	CASRPDRAYQETQYF	TGCGCCAGCAGGCCCGACAGGGCTTACCAAGAGACCCAGTACTTC
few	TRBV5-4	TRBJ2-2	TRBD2	CASSPSGGPYTGELFF	TGTGCCAGCAGTCCTAGCGGGGGTCCATACACCGGGGAGCTGTTTTTT
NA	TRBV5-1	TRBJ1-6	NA	CASSRDMGNSPLHF	TGCGCCAGCAGCCGCGACATGGGTAATTCACCCCTCCACTTT
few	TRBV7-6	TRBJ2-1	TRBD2	CASSLGAGTSGGILYNEQFF	TGTGCCAGCAGCTTAGGCGCCGGGACTAGCGGGGGGATCCTCTACAATGAGCAGTTCTTC
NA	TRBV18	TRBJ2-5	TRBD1	CASSPNRGEETQYF	TGTGCCAGCTCACCGAACAGGGGGGAAGAGACCCAGTACTTC
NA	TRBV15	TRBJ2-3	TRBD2	CATSREASGRTDTQYF	TGTGCCACCAGCAGAGAGGCTAGCGGGCGCACAGATACGCAGTATTTT
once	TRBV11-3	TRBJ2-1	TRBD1	CASSLETGGNEQFF	TGTGCCAGCAGCTTAGAAACAGGGGGCAATGAGCAGTTCTTC
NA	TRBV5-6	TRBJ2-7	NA	CASSKGGAGVGGARYEQYF	TGTGCCAGCAGCAAGGGGGGCGCGGGGGTGGGGGGCGCAAGATACGAGCAGTACTTC
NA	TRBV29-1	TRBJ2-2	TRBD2	CSVLAGGRDGELFF	TGCAGCGTTCTAGCGGGGGGCCGGGACGGGGAGCTGTTTTTT
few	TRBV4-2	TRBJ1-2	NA	CASSQGVMEVYGYTF	TGTGCCAGCAGCCAAGGGGTCATGGAGGTCTATGGCTACACCTTC
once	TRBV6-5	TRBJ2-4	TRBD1	CASSSGQGWNIQYF	TGTGCCAGCAGTTCCGGACAGGGGTGGAACATTCAGTACTTC